The source of this TCR beta chain is a study of response to subunit inactivated influenza vaccine. The ends lost 2 bases at V and 4 bases at J; junction bases unmatched: 2. Germline V gene sequence: CDR1 MNHEY, CDR2 SVGAGI. The CDR3 is 14 amino acids. TCRdb fed the RT-PCR reads into MiXCR, producing one record per CDR3 protein. The sample contains 300,000 to 350,000 distinct CDR3 sequences, about 20% of which appear only once. This receptor was taken from a man aged 50-75 years who received an inactivated influenza vaccine. The gene calls are TRBV6-5 and TRBJ1-2, with TRBD1 identical over 9 bases. The sequencing here drew on PBMCs from blood, taken 21 months after vaccination. In DNA, the CDR3 is TGTGCCAGCAGTTACGTGGACAGGGGCTATGGCTACACCTTC. Its translation is CASSYVDRGYGYTF.